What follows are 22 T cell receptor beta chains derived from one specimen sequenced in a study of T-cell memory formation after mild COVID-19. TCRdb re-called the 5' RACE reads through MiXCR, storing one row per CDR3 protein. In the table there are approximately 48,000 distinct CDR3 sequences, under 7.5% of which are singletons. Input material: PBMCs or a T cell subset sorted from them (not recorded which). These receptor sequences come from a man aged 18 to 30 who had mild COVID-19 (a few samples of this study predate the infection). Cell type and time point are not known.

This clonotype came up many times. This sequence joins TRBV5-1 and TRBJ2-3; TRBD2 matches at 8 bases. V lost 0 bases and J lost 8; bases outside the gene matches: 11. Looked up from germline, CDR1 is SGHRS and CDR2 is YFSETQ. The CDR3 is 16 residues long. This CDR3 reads CASSLVASGLTSTQYF. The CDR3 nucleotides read TGCGCCAGCAGCTTGGTTGCTAGCGGGTTGACGAGTACGCAGTATTTT.

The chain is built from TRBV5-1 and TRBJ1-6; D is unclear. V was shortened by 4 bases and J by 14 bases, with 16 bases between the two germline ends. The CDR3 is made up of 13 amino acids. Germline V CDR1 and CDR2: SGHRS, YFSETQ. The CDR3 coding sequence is TGCGCCAGCAGCGTGGACCTCATCGGGTCCCTCCACTTT. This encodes CASSVDLIGSLHF.

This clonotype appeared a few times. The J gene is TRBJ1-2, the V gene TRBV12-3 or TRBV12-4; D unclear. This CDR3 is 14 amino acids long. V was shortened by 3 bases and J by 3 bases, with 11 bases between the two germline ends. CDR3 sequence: CASSFLGQYYGYTF. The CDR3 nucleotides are TGTGCCAGCAGTTTTCTCGGGCAGTACTATGGCTACACCTTC.

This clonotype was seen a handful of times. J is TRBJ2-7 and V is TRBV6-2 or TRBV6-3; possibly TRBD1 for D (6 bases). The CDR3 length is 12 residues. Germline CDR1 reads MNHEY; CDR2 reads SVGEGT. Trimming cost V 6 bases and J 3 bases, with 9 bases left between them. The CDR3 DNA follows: TGTGCCAGCAGCGAGACAGGCTACGAGCAGTACTTC. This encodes CASSETGYEQYF.

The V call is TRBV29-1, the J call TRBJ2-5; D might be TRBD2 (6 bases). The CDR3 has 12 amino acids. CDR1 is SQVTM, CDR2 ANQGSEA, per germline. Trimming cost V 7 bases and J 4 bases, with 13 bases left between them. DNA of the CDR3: TGCAGCGGCGGGACCTCGGGAGAGACCCAGTACTTC. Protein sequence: CSGGTSGETQYF.

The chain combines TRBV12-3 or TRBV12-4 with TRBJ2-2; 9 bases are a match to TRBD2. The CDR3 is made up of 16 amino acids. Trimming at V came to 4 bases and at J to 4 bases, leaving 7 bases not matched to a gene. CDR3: CASSSYLRGGTGELFF. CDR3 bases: TGTGCCAGCAGTTCGTACTTGCGGGGGGGCACCGGGGAGCTGTTTTTT.

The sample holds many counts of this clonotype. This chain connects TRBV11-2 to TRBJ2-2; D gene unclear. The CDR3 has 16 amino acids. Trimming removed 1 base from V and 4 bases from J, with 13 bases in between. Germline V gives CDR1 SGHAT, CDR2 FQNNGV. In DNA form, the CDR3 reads TGTGCCAGCAGCTTAGCCCTTGGCGGCGGCACCGGGGAGCTGTTTTTT. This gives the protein CASSLALGGGTGELFF.

CDR3 in amino acids: CASSLLSGQETQYF. The CDR3 nucleotides are TGTGCCAGCAGCCTCCTCAGCGGCCAAGAGACCCAGTACTTC. J is TRBJ2-5 and V is TRBV7-9; TRBD2 is a possible D gene (5 bases). The CDR3 length is 14 residues. Trimming removed 5 bases at V and 1 base at J, with 11 bases between. Germline assignment: CDR1 SEHNR and CDR2 FQNEAQ (reference sequence).

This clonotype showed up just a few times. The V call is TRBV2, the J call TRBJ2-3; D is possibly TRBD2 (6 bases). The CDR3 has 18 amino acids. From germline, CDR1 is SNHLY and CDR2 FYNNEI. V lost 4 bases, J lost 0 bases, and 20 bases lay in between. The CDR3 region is CASSVLVWEVSSTDTQYF. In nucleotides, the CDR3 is TGTGCCAGCAGTGTCCTAGTATGGGAGGTCTCTAGCACAGATACGCAGTATTTT. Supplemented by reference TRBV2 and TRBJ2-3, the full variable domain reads EPEVTQTPSHQVTQMGQEVILRCVPISNHLYFYWYRQILGQKVEFLVSFYNNEISEKSEIFDDQFSVERPDGSNFTLKIRSTKLEDSAMYFCASSVLVWEVSSTDTQYFGPGTRLTVL.

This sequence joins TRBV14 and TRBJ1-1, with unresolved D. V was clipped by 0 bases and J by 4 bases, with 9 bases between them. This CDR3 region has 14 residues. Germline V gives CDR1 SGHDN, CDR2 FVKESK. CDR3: CASSQEDGGTEAFF. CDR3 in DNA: TGTGCCAGCAGCCAAGAGGACGGAGGCACTGAAGCTTTCTTT.

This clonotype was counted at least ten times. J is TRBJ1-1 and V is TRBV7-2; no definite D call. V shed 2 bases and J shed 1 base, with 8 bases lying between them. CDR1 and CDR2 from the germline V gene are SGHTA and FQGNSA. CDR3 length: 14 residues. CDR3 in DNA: TGTGCCAGCAGCTTAAGGGCCCAGAACACTGAAGCTTTCTTT. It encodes CASSLRAQNTEAFF.

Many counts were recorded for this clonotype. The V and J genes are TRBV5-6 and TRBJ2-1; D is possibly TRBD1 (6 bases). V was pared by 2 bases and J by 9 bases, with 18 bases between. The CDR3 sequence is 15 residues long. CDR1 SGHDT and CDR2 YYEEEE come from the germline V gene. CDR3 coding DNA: TGTGCCAGCAGCTTCATCGACAGGATCTCCGCTGAGCAGTTCTTC. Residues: CASSFIDRISAEQFF.

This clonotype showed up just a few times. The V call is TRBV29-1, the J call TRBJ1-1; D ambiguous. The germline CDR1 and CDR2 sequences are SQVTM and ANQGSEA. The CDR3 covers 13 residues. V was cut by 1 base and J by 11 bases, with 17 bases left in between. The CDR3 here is CSVEAPGGLLAFF. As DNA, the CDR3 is TGCAGCGTTGAAGCCCCCGGAGGGCTTTTGGCTTTCTTT.

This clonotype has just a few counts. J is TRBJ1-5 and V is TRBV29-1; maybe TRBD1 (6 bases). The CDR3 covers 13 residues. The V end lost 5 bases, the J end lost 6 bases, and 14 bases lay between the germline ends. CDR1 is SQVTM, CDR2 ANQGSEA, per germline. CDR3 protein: CSVRRDIGQPQHF. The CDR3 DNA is TGCAGCGTTCGTCGGGACATCGGTCAGCCCCAGCATTTT.

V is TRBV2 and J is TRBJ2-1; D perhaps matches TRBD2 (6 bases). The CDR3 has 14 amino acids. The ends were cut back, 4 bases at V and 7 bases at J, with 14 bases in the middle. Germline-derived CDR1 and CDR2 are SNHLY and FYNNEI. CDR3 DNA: TGTGCCAGCAGTGGCAGGGAGGAGCGGAATGAGCAGTTCTTC. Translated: CASSGREERNEQFF.

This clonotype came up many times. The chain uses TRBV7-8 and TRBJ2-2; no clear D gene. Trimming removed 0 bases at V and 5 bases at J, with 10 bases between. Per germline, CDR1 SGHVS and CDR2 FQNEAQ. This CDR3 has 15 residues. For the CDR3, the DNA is TGTGCCAGCAGCTTAGCCCGGGCTAGGACCGGGGAGCTGTTTTTT. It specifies CASSLARARTGELFF.

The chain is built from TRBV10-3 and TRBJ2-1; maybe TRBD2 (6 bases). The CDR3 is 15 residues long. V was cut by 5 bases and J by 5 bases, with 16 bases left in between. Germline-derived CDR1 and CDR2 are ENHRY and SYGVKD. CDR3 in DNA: TGTGCCATCAGTCCGGGAGCAAGGAAGAACAATGAGCAGTTCTTC. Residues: CAISPGARKNNEQFF.

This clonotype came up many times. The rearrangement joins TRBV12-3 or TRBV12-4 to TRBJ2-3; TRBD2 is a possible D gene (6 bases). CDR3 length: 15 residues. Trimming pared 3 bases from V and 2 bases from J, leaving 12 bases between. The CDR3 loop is CASSFRRGNTDTQYF. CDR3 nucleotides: TGTGCCAGCAGTTTTCGGCGGGGAAACACAGATACGCAGTATTTT.

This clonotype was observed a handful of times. The CDR3 protein is CASSFASGGNYEQYF. In DNA, the CDR3 is TGCGCCAGCAGCTTTGCTAGCGGGGGGAACTACGAGCAGTACTTC. V and J are TRBV5-1 and TRBJ2-7; 11 positions match TRBD2. The CDR3 is 15 residues long. After removal of 2 bases from V and 3 bases from J, the junction contained 4 bases not matched to a gene. The germline gives CDR1 SGHRS, CDR2 YFSETQ.

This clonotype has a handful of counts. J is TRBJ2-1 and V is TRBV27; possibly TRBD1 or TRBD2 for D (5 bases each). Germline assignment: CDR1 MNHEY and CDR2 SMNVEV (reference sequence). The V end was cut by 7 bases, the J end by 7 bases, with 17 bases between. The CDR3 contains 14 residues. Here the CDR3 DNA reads TGTGCCAGCACCTTAGGGACGGCGAATAATGAGCAGTTCTTC. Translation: CASTLGTANNEQFF.

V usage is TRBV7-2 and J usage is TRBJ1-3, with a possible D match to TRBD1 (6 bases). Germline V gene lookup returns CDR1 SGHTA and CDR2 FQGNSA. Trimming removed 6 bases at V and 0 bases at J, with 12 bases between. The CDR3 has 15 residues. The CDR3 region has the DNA TGTGCCAGCAGTAGGACAGCCGTCTCTGGAAACACCATATATTTT. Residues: CASSRTAVSGNTIYF.

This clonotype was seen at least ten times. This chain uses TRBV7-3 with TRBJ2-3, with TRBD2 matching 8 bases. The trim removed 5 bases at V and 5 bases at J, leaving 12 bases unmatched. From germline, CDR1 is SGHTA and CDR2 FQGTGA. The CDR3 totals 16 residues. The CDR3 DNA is TGTGCCAGCAGCCCTCGGGGGGGGGCTGGAGGAGATACGCAGTATTTT. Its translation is CASSPRGGAGGDTQYF. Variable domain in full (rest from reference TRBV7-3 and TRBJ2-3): GAGVSQTPSNKVTEKGKYVELRCDPISGHTALYWYRQSLGQGPEFLIYFQGTGAADDSGLPNDRFFAVRPEGSVSTLKIQRTERGDSAVYLCASSPRGGAGGDTQYFGPGTRLTVL.